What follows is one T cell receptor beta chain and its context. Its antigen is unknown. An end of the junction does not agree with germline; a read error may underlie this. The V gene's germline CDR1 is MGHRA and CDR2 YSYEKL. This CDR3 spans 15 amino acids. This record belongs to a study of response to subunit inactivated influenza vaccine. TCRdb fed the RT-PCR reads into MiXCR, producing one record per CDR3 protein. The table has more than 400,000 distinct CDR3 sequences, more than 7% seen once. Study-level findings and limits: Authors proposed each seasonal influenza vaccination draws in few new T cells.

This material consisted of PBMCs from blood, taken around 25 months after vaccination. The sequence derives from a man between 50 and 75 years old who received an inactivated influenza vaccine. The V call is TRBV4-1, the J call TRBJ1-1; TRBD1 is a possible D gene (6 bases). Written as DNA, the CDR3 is TGCGCCAGGAGCCAGGGAGTCACAGGGAGGACTGAAGCTTTCTTT. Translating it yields CARSQGVTGRTEAFF.